The clone carrying this T cell receptor (beta chain) has just a few counts. The V and J ends lost 6 bases and 1 base respectively, with 12 bases between them. Germline loops: CDR1 SEHNR, CDR2 FQNEAQ (reference sequence). The CDR3 is 14 residues long. The data are from a study of T cells in Graves' hyperthyroidism and ophthalmopathy. Amplified TCR beta CDR3 regions derived from RNA transcripts. TCR CDR3 regions were first amplified by RT-PCR with HTBI primers. TCRdb reprocessed the multiplex PCR reads via MiXCR and lists one record per CDR3 protein. The sample consists of hundreds of thousands of distinct CDR3 sequences, 46% of them appearing once.

The chain joins TRBV7-9 to TRBJ2-5; a possible D gene is TRBD1 (5 bases). Sample: peripheral blood or thyroid tissue (not recorded which). The receptor comes from a woman between 18 and 29 years old with Graves' hyperthyroidism. The CDR3 protein is CASRQGIGQETQYF. The CDR3, as DNA: TGTGCCAGCAGGCAGGGTATCGGCCAAGAGACCCAGTACTTC.